The next 5 T cell receptor beta chains were all read from a single sample in a study of blood T cell repertoires in COVID-19. Using immunoSEQ multiplex PCR, the repertoire was profiled, and TCRdb retains in-frame clones only, with some absent. The sample records hundreds of thousands of clones, around 88% being singletons. The sample was peripheral blood. These receptors all stem from a woman in her twenties or thirties who had recovered from COVID-19.

The gene calls are TRBV5-1 and TRBJ1-1, with 8 bases fitting TRBD1. The J segment lost 5 bases and the V segment lost 4 bases, leaving 4 bases of the junction unmatched. The CDR3 spans 13 residues. The germline gives CDR1 SGHRS, CDR2 YFSETQ. CDR3 DNA sequence: TGCGCCAGCAGCACGTGGACAGGGACTGAAGCTTTCTTT. Amino acids: CASSTWTGTEAFF.

The J gene is TRBJ1-2, the V gene TRBV5-1; TRBD1 matches at 9 bases. The J segment lost 8 bases and the V segment lost 0 bases, leaving 5 bases of the junction unmatched. Germline V gene lookup returns CDR1 SGHRS and CDR2 YFSETQ. The CDR3 runs 14 residues. CDR3 protein: CASSLVFDRGGYTF. The CDR3 DNA sequence: TGCGCCAGCAGCTTGGTGTTCGACAGGGGGGGCTACACCTTC.

This clone was detected a few times. This chain connects TRBV5-6 to TRBJ1-2; 9 bases are shared with TRBD1. V dropped 0 bases and J dropped 10; count of bases not matched to a gene: 7. There are 14 residues in the CDR3. CDR1 is SGHDT and CDR2 is YYEEEE in the germline V gene. The CDR3 region is CASSLGGTGPLYTF. The CDR3 region has the DNA TGTGCCAGCAGCTTGGGGGGGACAGGGCCCCTCTACACCTTC.

The chain uses TRBV2 and TRBJ1-5, with 7 bases lining up with TRBD1. The CDR3 length is 12 residues. Trimming removed 9 bases from V and 4 bases from J; junction bases left unmatched: 3. Germline CDR1 SNHLY, CDR2 FYNNEI. CDR3 nucleotides: TGTGCCAGTACAGGGGTTAATCAGCCCCAGCATTTT. Translated, it gives CASTGVNQPQHF.

The gene calls are TRBV5-1 and TRBJ2-3, with a possible D match to TRBD1 (6 bases). The CDR3 is 14 amino acids. Trimming removed 0 bases at V and 3 bases at J, with 8 bases between. Germline CDR1 SGHRS, CDR2 YFSETQ. As DNA, the CDR3 is TGCGCCAGCAGCTTGGACAGGGTGACAGATACGCAGTATTTT. Amino acids: CASSLDRVTDTQYF.